This is a list of T cell receptor beta chains from one sample in a study of shared clonotypes between healthy human individuals. The assay was immunoSEQ multiplex PCR, and TCRdb's table has in-frame clones only and misses some. The table includes about 510,000 clones, around 79% detected once. Sequenced sample: PBMCs. These receptors all stem from a woman aged 35 to 49 in good health. Some clones in this sample may be carry-over from other donors' samples. Both conserved end residues are part of each CDR3. The D gene is left open where the match is weak. Clone size is shown for a subset of rows, as once, few, many or a class of expanded clone.

V gene	clone size	CDR3 length	D gene	J gene	CDR3 DNA	CDR3 protein
TRBV11-2	NA	17	NA	TRBJ2-3	TGTGCCAGCAGTCTGATCAGGGGGAGACTAGCAGGAGATACGCAGTATTTT	CASSLIRGRLAGDTQYF
TRBV7-2	many	15	NA	TRBJ1-6	TGTGCCAGCAGCTTAGAGGCAGGGGTTGATTCACCCCTCCACTTT	CASSLEAGVDSPLHF
TRBV6-5	few	12	NA	TRBJ1-2	TGTGCCAGCAGTGCCAGGATGGGTGGCTACACCTTC	CASSARMGGYTF
TRBV28	NA	16	NA	TRBJ2-7	TGTGCCAGCAGTTTCCTGAACCGGACACCAGTAAACGAGCAGTACTTC	CASSFLNRTPVNEQYF
TRBV6-1	NA	14	NA	TRBJ1-1	TGTGCCAGCACCTTCTCGGGACCGACCACTGAAGCTTTCTTT	CASTFSGPTTEAFF
TRBV28	NA	18	TRBD1	TRBJ2-6	TGTGCCAGCAGTTTCCAAGGACAGGGGGTTGCTGGGGCCAACGTCCTGACTTTC	CASSFQGQGVAGANVLTF
TRBV5-1	NA	16	TRBD1	TRBJ1-1	TGCGCCAGCAGATCTACCGGGACAGGGTCGAACACTGAAGCTTTCTTT	CASRSTGTGSNTEAFF
TRBV10-3	NA	15	NA	TRBJ1-5	TGTGCCATCAGTGAGTTACAGGGTTGGGGCCAGCCCCAGCATTTT	CAISELQGWGQPQHF
TRBV30	NA	11	NA	TRBJ2-5	TGTGCCTGGAGTGTGGGGAAGGTCCAGTACTTC	CAWSVGKVQYF
TRBV11-2	NA	15	TRBD2	TRBJ2-1	TGTGCCAGCAGCTTACGGACTAGCGGACTAAATGAGCAGTTCTTC	CASSLRTSGLNEQFF
TRBV7-6	NA	15	NA	TRBJ1-1	TGTGCCAGCAGTTCCTATGACACTTTGAACACTGAAGCTTTCTTT	CASSSYDTLNTEAFF
TRBV2	NA	14	TRBD1	TRBJ1-3	TGTGCCAGCAGCGCCGGACAGGGGAGAAACACCATATATTTT	CASSAGQGRNTIYF
TRBV7-2	many	13	NA	TRBJ1-2	TGTGCCAGCAGCTTAGATCGGGGCCGGGGCTACACCTTC	CASSLDRGRGYTF
TRBV7-2	NA	14	NA	TRBJ2-7	TGTGCCAGCAGCTTCCGGGGGATTGCCTACGAGCAGTACTTC	CASSFRGIAYEQYF
TRBV11-3	once	14	NA	TRBJ2-3	TGTGCCAGCAGCTTAGGGGGAAGCACAGATACGCAGTATTTT	CASSLGGSTDTQYF
TRBV7-2	NA	14	NA	TRBJ2-7	TGTGCCAGCAGCTTTGGGACATCCCCGGGCGAGCAGTACTTC	CASSFGTSPGEQYF
TRBV7-6	NA	15	TRBD2	TRBJ2-1	TGTGCCAGCAGCTCAGGCGGGACTAGCGTCCGTGAGCAGTTCTTC	CASSSGGTSVREQFF
TRBV2	NA	15	TRBD2	TRBJ2-3	TGTGCCAGCAGACTTCTCGGGACTAGAGCAGATACGCAGTATTTT	CASRLLGTRADTQYF
TRBV9	once	13	NA	TRBJ2-1	TGTGCCAGCAGCGTAGCCGGGCGCAATGAGCAGTTCTTC	CASSVAGRNEQFF
TRBV7-9	NA	15	TRBD1	TRBJ1-4	TGTGCCAGCAGCCGGGAGACAGGGCTTAATGAAAAACTGTTTTTT	CASSRETGLNEKLFF
TRBV28	few	15	TRBD1	TRBJ1-2	TGTGCCAGCAGTCCGGTCGACAGGGCCTACTATGGCTACACCTTC	CASSPVDRAYYGYTF
TRBV5-5	NA	14	TRBD1	TRBJ2-7	TGTGCCAGCAGCTTGGGGGACAGTACCTACGAGCAGTACTTC	CASSLGDSTYEQYF
TRBV18	NA	14	NA	TRBJ1-2	TGTGCCAGCTCACCATCGGAGTCTAACTATGGCTACACCTTC	CASSPSESNYGYTF
TRBV11-1	NA	13	TRBD1	TRBJ1-1	TGTGCCAGCAGCCGAACGAGGACAGGGGAAGCTTTCTTT	CASSRTRTGEAFF
TRBV2	NA	12	NA	TRBJ2-7	TGTGCCAGCAAGAGGGGCTCCTACGAGCAGTACTTC	CASKRGSYEQYF
TRBV6-5	NA	15	NA	TRBJ1-2	TGTGCCAGCAGCGACCCTCAATCCGGCGACTATGGCTACACCTTC	CASSDPQSGDYGYTF
TRBV27	once	17	NA	TRBJ2-3	TGTGCCAGCAAACCCCGAGTGGCGATTGATAGCACAGATACGCAGTATTTT	CASKPRVAIDSTDTQYF
TRBV5-1	few	14	NA	TRBJ1-1	TGCGCCAGCAGCTTGGCGTTCGGGGTGGGTGAAGCTTTCTTT	CASSLAFGVGEAFF
TRBV10-2	NA	16	TRBD2	TRBJ2-1	TGCGCCAGCAGCGTCTCACTAGCGGGAGGGCCGGTTGAGCAGTTCTTC	CASSVSLAGGPVEQFF
TRBV9	NA	16	NA	TRBJ2-6	TGTGCCAGCAGCGCAGCATCCGGCGCGGGGGCCAACGTCCTGACTTTC	CASSAASGAGANVLTF
TRBV7-9	NA	14	NA	TRBJ1-1	TGTGCCAGCAGCATGGATTTCGTGGACACTGAAGCTTTCTTT	CASSMDFVDTEAFF
TRBV7-2	few	17	TRBD2	TRBJ2-3	TGTGCCAGCAGCCTCATAGGGACTAGCGGGAGCACAGATACGCAGTATTTT	CASSLIGTSGSTDTQYF
TRBV30	once	14	TRBD1	TRBJ2-7	TGTGCCTGGACCCGAGGGGACAGCTCCTACGAGCAGTACTTC	CAWTRGDSSYEQYF
TRBV28	NA	13	TRBD1	TRBJ1-2	TGTGCCAGCAGTTCGCATCCGGGACAGGGCTACACCTTC	CASSSHPGQGYTF
TRBV28	NA	17	TRBD2	TRBJ2-7	TGTGCCAGCAGGACGCCGGGACTAGCGGGAGAATCCTACGAGCAGTACTTC	CASRTPGLAGESYEQYF
TRBV5-6	NA	13	NA	TRBJ2-5	TGTGCCAGCAGCCTGGACTTCCAAGAGACCCAGTACTTC	CASSLDFQETQYF
TRBV5-6	NA	16	NA	TRBJ2-2	TGTGCCAGCAGCTTGTTAGCCGTCCGTAGCACCGGGGAGCTGTTTTTT	CASSLLAVRSTGELFF
TRBV7-3	NA	18	TRBD2	TRBJ2-1	TGTGCCAGCAGCTTAACGGGAGCTAGCGGGATCTTCGGCAATGAGCAGTTCTTC	CASSLTGASGIFGNEQFF
TRBV5-4	NA	13	NA	TRBJ1-6	TGTGCCAGCAGTTTTGGAAAGGATTCGGCCCTCCACTTT	CASSFGKDSALHF
TRBV11-1	NA	13	TRBD1	TRBJ2-1	TGTGCCAGCAGCATCAAGACAGGGAATGAGCAGTTCTTC	CASSIKTGNEQFF
TRBV7-2	NA	14	NA	TRBJ2-7	TGTGCCAGCAGCTTAGAGGTGAACTACGGCGAGCAGTACTTC	CASSLEVNYGEQYF
TRBV7-8	NA	15	NA	TRBJ2-5	TGTGCCAGCAGCTCGAGGGGGAGCCTCCGAGAGACCCAGTACTTC	CASSSRGSLRETQYF
TRBV30	NA	12	NA	TRBJ2-7	TGTGCCTGGAGCCAGACAGTCTACGAGCAGTACTTC	CAWSQTVYEQYF
TRBV19	NA	15	NA	TRBJ2-6	TGTGCCAGTAGTATATATGGCTCTGGGGCCAACGTCCTGACTTTC	CASSIYGSGANVLTF
TRBV15	NA	15	NA	TRBJ1-1	TGTGCCACCAGCCCCCGTACAGGGTTGAACACTGAAGCTTTCTTT	CATSPRTGLNTEAFF
TRBV5-1	NA	15	NA	TRBJ2-2	TGCGCCAGCAGCCCCGCGTTGGCGAACACCGGGGAGCTGTTTTTT	CASSPALANTGELFF
TRBV11-1	NA	16	TRBD1	TRBJ2-5	TGTGCCAGCAGCTTAGGAGACAGGGGAAGACAAGAGACCCAGTACTTC	CASSLGDRGRQETQYF
TRBV7-2	NA	15	NA	TRBJ2-2	TGTGCCAGCAGCCTAACCCTAGGGGGAGCCGGGGAGCTGTTTTTT	CASSLTLGGAGELFF
TRBV7-8	NA	15	TRBD2	TRBJ2-5	TGTGCCAGCAGCTTGGGACTAGCGGGAGGGGAGACCCAGTACTTC	CASSLGLAGGETQYF
TRBV13	NA	15	NA	TRBJ2-7	TGTGCCAGCAGCTCCCGTTGGACAGCCTCCTACGAGCAGTACTTC	CASSSRWTASYEQYF
TRBV7-3	NA	15	TRBD2	TRBJ2-7	TGTGCCAGCAGCTTCCCGGGGCGGGAGGTCTACGAGCAGTACTTC	CASSFPGREVYEQYF
TRBV7-2	once	15	NA	TRBJ2-7	TGTGCCAGCAGCTTAGGCGGGGAAGGGCTATACGAGCAGTACTTC	CASSLGGEGLYEQYF
TRBV27	NA	15	TRBD2	TRBJ2-7	TGTGCCAGCAAGCGGGAGGACGCATTCGTGAACGAGCAGTACTTC	CASKREDAFVNEQYF
TRBV2	NA	15	NA	TRBJ2-6	TGTGCCAGCAGTGAAGTCGTCTCTGGGGCCAACGTCCTGACTTTC	CASSEVVSGANVLTF
TRBV11-2	NA	15	TRBD1	TRBJ1-4	TGTGCCAGCAGCTTAGTGACAGGGGGTGACGAAAAACTGTTTTTT	CASSLVTGGDEKLFF
TRBV5-8	NA	16	TRBD2	TRBJ2-3	TGTGCCAGCAGCTTGGGACTAGCGGGAGCAGGAGATACGCAGTATTTT	CASSLGLAGAGDTQYF
TRBV5-1	NA	15	NA	TRBJ2-7	TGCGCCAGCAGCCGCCTTCCGACAGCCCCCTACGAGCAGTACTTC	CASSRLPTAPYEQYF